A selection of T cell receptor beta chains follows, all from one sample in a study of tumor-infiltrating lymphocytes in localized non-small cell lung cancer. Assay used: immunoSEQ multiplex PCR; TCRdb lists only in-frame clones, some missing. The sample lists just under 10,000 clones, roughly 70% occurring once. Sequencing was carried out using lung tumor tissue. All receptors derive from a human donor with non-small cell lung cancer. Each CDR3 is given with its conserved first and last residue. A D gene is named only where the DNA matches it firmly. The size field is filled for only some rows; it gives once, few, many or a size class.

d_call	clone_size	v_call	j_call	cdr3_nt	cdr3_aa
TRBD1	.	TRBV7-8	TRBJ2-3	TGTGCCAGCAGCCCACAGGGGGCTGGAGATACGCAGTATTTT	CASSPQGAGDTQYF
TRBD1	.	TRBV29-1	TRBJ1-5	TGCAGCGTTGCGGACAGGGGGCGCGGACAGCCCCAGCATTTT	CSVADRGRGQPQHF
TRBD1	.	TRBV16	TRBJ1-2	TGTGCCAGCAGCCGAGAGGGGACAGTGTATGGCTACACCTTC	CASSREGTVYGYTF
.	few	TRBV28	TRBJ2-7	TGTGCCAGCAGCCCCGTAGAGGAGGAGCAGTACTTC	CASSPVEEEQYF
.	.	TRBV5-1	TRBJ2-7	TGCGCCAGCACCGAAGGGGGGACAAGCTCCTACGAGCAGTACTTC	CASTEGGTSSYEQYF
.	.	TRBV30	TRBJ1-4	TGTGCCTGGAGTGTATTGGGGGCGGTCGGTGAAAAACTGTTTTTT	CAWSVLGAVGEKLFF
.	.	TRBV5-6	TRBJ1-2	TGTGCCAGCAGCCAGGTGGCGAGGGGCTATGGCTACACCTTC	CASSQVARGYGYTF
TRBD1	medium-sized	TRBV7-2	TRBJ1-1	TGTGCCAGCAGCTCGGGGGACAGCGTTATGAACACTGAAGCTTTCTTT	CASSSGDSVMNTEAFF
.	.	TRBV6-5	TRBJ1-2	TGTGCCAGCAGTTACGGGCGCGGGCTCAACTATGGCTACACCTTC	CASSYGRGLNYGYTF
.	.	TRBV5-4	TRBJ2-3	TGTGCCAGCAGCTTCGGGCAGGGAGACCCGCGGACAGATACGCAGTATTTT	CASSFGQGDPRTDTQYF
.	.	TRBV9	TRBJ1-3	TGTGCCAGCAGCGTATATGGGGACGGCACCATATATTTT	CASSVYGDGTIYF
.	few	TRBV28	TRBJ1-1	TGTGCCAGCAGGGAAAGGGACCGGCCCAACACTGAAGCTTTCTTT	CASRERDRPNTEAFF
TRBD1	.	TRBV5-1	TRBJ1-6	TGCGCCAGCAGCCAAACCGCCGGGACAGAGGATTCACCCCTCCACTTT	CASSQTAGTEDSPLHF
.	.	TRBV6-1	TRBJ1-2	TGTGCCAGCAGTTCCCCCCTCTATGGCTACACCTTC	CASSSPLYGYTF
TRBD2	.	TRBV9	TRBJ2-2	TGTGCCAGCAGCCCACGACTCCTAGCGGGGGACACCGGGGAGCTGTTTTTT	CASSPRLLAGDTGELFF
.	medium-sized	TRBV7-6	TRBJ2-5	TGTGCCAGCAGCTTGGTGATCCAAGAGACCCAGTACTTC	CASSLVIQETQYF
.	few	TRBV4-2	TRBJ1-2	TGTGCCAGCAGCCAAGGGATAAACTATGGCTACACCTTC	CASSQGINYGYTF
.	.	TRBV6-5	TRBJ1-2	TGTGCCAGCAGCCCCAGGCGGGTGGATGGCTACACCTTC	CASSPRRVDGYTF
TRBD1	.	TRBV29-1	TRBJ2-7	TGCAGCGTCTCAACCACGGGACAGGGGGCGGAGGAGCAGTACTTC	CSVSTTGQGAEEQYF
TRBD2	.	TRBV7-2	TRBJ2-5	TGTGCCAGCAGCTTAGTTGCGGGGGGAAAAGAGACCCAGTACTTC	CASSLVAGGKETQYF
.	.	TRBV7-2	TRBJ1-1	TGTGCCAGCAGCACTCCTGCGGCGGGCCGGGGAGCTTTCTTT	CASSTPAAGRGAFF
TRBD2	once	TRBV15	TRBJ2-3	TGTGCCACCAGCAGACAAACTAGCGGCACAGATACGCAGTATTTT	CATSRQTSGTDTQYF
TRBD2	once	TRBV9	TRBJ2-2	TGTGCCAGCAGGGGGGGACTAGCGAACACCGGGGAGCTGTTTTTT	CASRGGLANTGELFF
.	.	TRBV10-3	TRBJ2-3	TGTGCCACCTACAGCGGTTCGGCAGATACGCAGTATTTT	CATYSGSADTQYF
TRBD1	medium-sized	TRBV6-5	TRBJ2-1	TGTGCCAGCAGGGGACAGGGGAGAGAGGAGCAGTTCTTC	CASRGQGREEQFF
.	.	TRBV4-1	TRBJ1-5	TGCGCCAGCAGCCAAGGGGGACCGAGCAATCAGCCCCAGCATTTT	CASSQGGPSNQPQHF
TRBD1	once	TRBV30	TRBJ1-4	TGTGCCTGGAGTGTAGGGACAGGGGATGAAAAACTGTTTTTT	CAWSVGTGDEKLFF
.	.	TRBV5-6	TRBJ2-6	TGTGCCAGCAGCTTGGGACTCGCTGGGGCCAACGTCCTGACTTTC	CASSLGLAGANVLTF
TRBD2	.	TRBV4-1	TRBJ2-5	TGCGCCAGCAGCCAAGGAGTCGGGGGGAACCAAGAGACCCAGTACTTC	CASSQGVGGNQETQYF
.	.	TRBV5-1	TRBJ2-7	TGCGCCAGCAGCCCGCAACAGGGCTTCGGTGAGCAGTACTTC	CASSPQQGFGEQYF
.	.	TRBV7-2	TRBJ2-1	TGTGCCAGCAGCTTAATCCGCAGCCCATACAATGAGCAGTTCTTC	CASSLIRSPYNEQFF
.	.	TRBV28	TRBJ1-4	TGTGCCAGCAGTCCCCCCAACGGTAGAGGTGAAAAACTGTTTTTT	CASSPPNGRGEKLFF
.	.	TRBV7-9	TRBJ2-7	TGTGCCAGCAGCTTAGCGAACGAACCCGAGCAGTACTTC	CASSLANEPEQYF
.	few	TRBV27	TRBJ1-1	TGTGCCAGCAGGCCGATAGAGACGAACACTGAAGCTTTCTTT	CASRPIETNTEAFF
.	.	TRBV4-2	TRBJ2-1	TGTGCCAGCAGCCAAGGGCCCCGCAGTCTCGAGCAGTTCTTC	CASSQGPRSLEQFF
.	.	TRBV29-1	TRBJ2-3	TGCAGCGTTGAAATCAACACAGATACGCAGTATTTT	CSVEINTDTQYF
TRBD1	few	TRBV9	TRBJ1-4	TGTGCCAGCAGCTCCGGACAGGGGGGAGAAAAACTGTTTTTT	CASSSGQGGEKLFF
.	few	TRBV7-2	TRBJ1-1	TGTGCCAGCAGCTTAATACAGAACACTGAAGCTTTCTTT	CASSLIQNTEAFF
.	.	TRBV6-6	TRBJ2-3	TGTGCCAGCAGTCCGGGACTCTCTTCTAGCACAGATACGCAGTATTTT	CASSPGLSSSTDTQYF
TRBD2	.	TRBV5-1	TRBJ2-1	TGCGCCAGCAGCTCAGAGGCTAGCGGGGGATACAATGAGCAGTTCTTC	CASSSEASGGYNEQFF
.	.	TRBV6-6	TRBJ1-4	TGTGCCAGCACCCGCGATGAAAAACTGTTTTTT	CASTRDEKLFF
.	.	TRBV25-1	TRBJ2-5	TGTGCCAGCAGTGATGAGGGCAGACTCTTAAAGACCCAGTACTTC	CASSDEGRLLKTQYF
.	.	TRBV9	TRBJ1-6	TGTGCCAGCAGCCCAGACGCAGGGTATAATTCACCCCTCCACTTT	CASSPDAGYNSPLHF
TRBD1	.	TRBV28	TRBJ2-2	TGTGCCAGCAGTTTTTTGGGACAGGCTAACACCGGGGAGCTGTTTTTT	CASSFLGQANTGELFF
.	medium-sized	TRBV7-9	TRBJ1-1	TGTGCCAGCAGCTTAGTAGGGTACGGTGAAGCTTTCTTT	CASSLVGYGEAFF
TRBD1	.	TRBV5-6	TRBJ2-7	TGTGCCAGCAGCTTTTCCGGGACAGGGGGGAAGGAGCAGTACTTC	CASSFSGTGGKEQYF
.	.	TRBV7-2	TRBJ2-2	TGTGCCAGCAGCTTAGGGGCAGCCAACACCGGGGAGCTGTTTTTT	CASSLGAANTGELFF
TRBD1	.	TRBV2	TRBJ2-5	TGTGCCAGCAGTGAATGGTCAGGGGGAAAAGAGACCCAGTACTTC	CASSEWSGGKETQYF
TRBD1	medium-sized	TRBV6-5	TRBJ1-6	TGTGCCAGCAGTTACTTGCGGACAGGGTATTCACCCCTCCACTTT	CASSYLRTGYSPLHF
TRBD1	.	TRBV2	TRBJ1-2	TGTGCCAGCAGTGGACAGGGTGGCTACACCTTC	CASSGQGGYTF
TRBD1	.	TRBV7-2	TRBJ1-2	TGTGCCAGCAGCCTTTACCTGGGACAGCCGGAAGCTAACTATGGCTACACCTTC	CASSLYLGQPEANYGYTF
.	.	TRBV30	TRBJ1-2	TGTGCCTGGAGTGTACGGCCGAACTATGGCTACACCTTC	CAWSVRPNYGYTF
.	.	TRBV6-1	TRBJ2-7	TGTGCCAGCAGTGAAAAAGGATATATAGATACAGCCCCCCACCTCGGGCAGTACTTC	CASSEKGYIDTAPHLGQYF